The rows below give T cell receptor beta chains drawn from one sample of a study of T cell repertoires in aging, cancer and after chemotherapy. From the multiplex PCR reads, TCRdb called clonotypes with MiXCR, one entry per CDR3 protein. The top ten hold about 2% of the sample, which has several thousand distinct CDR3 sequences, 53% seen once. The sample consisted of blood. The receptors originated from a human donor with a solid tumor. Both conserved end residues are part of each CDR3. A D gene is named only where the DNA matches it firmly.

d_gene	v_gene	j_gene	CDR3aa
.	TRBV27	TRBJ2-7	CASSLLGRGAPYEQYF
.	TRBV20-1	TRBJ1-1	CSARTRTANTEAFF
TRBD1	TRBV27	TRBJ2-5	CATPSTIPGQYQETQYF
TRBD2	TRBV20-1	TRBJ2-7	CSARDGRTYEQYF
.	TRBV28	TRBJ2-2	CASSSPKRDPTGELFF
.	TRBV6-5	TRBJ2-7	CASSYSGRISYEQYF
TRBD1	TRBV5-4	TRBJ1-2	CASRPRTGTYGYTF
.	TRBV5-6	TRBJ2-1	CASSLGLGQFF
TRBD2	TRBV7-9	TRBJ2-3	CASSTTSRVQYF
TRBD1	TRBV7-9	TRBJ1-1	CASSLDRGTEAFF
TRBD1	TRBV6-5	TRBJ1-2	CASSAQGAGGYTF
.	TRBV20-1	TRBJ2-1	CSARLYSYNEQFF
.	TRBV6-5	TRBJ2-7	CASATGYEEYYEQYF
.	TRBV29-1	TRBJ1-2	CSVEQDDYGYTF
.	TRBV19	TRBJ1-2	CASSIPQGAHPYGYTF
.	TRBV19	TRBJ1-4	CASRGQDNEKLFF
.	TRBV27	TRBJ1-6	CASSLGPLYPLHF
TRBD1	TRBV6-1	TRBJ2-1	CASAIQGWGQYTYEQFF
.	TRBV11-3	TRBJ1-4	CASSLRAGPTNEKLFF
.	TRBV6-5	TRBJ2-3	CASSYGGTTDTQYF
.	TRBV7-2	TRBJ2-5	CASTVGGSGGETQYF
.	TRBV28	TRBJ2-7	CASSLGNRAYEQYF
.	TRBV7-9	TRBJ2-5	CASSLAGGGRETQYF
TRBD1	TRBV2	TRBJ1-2	CASSEFGQGADYGYTF
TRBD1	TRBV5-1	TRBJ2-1	CASSLAWGQDNEQFF
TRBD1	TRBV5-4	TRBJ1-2	CASSYRGVNYGYTF
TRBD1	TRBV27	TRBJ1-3	CASSPGTGRGNTIYF
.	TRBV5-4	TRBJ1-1	CASSFGGTEAFF
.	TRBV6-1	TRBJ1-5	CASRGPNNQPQHF
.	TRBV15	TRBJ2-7	CATSTGTSYEQYF